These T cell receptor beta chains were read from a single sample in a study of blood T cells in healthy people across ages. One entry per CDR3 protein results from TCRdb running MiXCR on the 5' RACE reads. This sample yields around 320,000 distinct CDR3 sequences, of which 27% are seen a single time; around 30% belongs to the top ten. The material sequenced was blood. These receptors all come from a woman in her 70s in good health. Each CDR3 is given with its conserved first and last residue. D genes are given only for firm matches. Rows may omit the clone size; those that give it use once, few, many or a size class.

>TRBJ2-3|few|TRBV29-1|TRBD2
TGCAGCGTTTTACTAGCGGGACGAGGTCACACAGATACGCAGTATTTT
CSVLLAGRGHTDTQYF
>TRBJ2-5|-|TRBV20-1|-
TGCAGTGCTGCCCAGCTGGAGCAGTACTTC
CSAAQLEQYF
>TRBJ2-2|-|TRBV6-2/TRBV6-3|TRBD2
TGTGCCAGCAGTTGGGCGGGAGTTAGAACCGGGGAGCTGTTTTTT
CASSWAGVRTGELFF
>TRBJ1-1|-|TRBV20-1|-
TGCAGTGCTAGGGGGATGGGGAAGAACACTGAAGCTTTCTTT
CSARGMGKNTEAFF
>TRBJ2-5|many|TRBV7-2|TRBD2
TGTGCCAGCAGCTTAAGGCCTCCTAGCGGCATCCTGGGAAGGGGCGCCCAAGAGACCCAGTACTTC
CASSLRPPSGILGRGAQETQYF
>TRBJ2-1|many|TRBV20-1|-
TGCAGTGCTAGTGGGAGCTCGTCCCCACACAATGAGCAGTTCTTC
CSASGSSSPHNEQFF
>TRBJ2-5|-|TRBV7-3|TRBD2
TGTGCCAGCAGCTTAAGGGCGGGAGGCCAATACGAGACCCAGTACTTC
CASSLRAGGQYETQYF
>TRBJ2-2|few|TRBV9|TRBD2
TGTGCCAGCAGCTCAACAGCGGGAAACACCGGGGAGCTGTTTTTT
CASSSTAGNTGELFF
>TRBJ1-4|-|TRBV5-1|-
TGCGCCAGCAGCCCCGGGACGAATGAAAAACTGTTTTTT
CASSPGTNEKLFF
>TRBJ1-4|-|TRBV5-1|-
TGCGCCAGCCGGCCTGGGGATAGTAATGAAAAACTGTTTTTT
CASRPGDSNEKLFF
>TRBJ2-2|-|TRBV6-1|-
TGTGCCAGCATGGCCCCTGCCTGGCAGCTGTTTTTT
CASMAPAWQLFF
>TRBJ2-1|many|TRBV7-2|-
TGTGCCAGCAGCTTCACGTACCCCACCTACAATGAGCAGTTCTTC
CASSFTYPTYNEQFF
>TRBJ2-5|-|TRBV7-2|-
TGTGCCAGCAGCTTAGGGGGCTCTAGGGGGGAGACCCAGTACTTC
CASSLGGSRGETQYF
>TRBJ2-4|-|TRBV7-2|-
TGTGCCAGCAGCTTAGGGGGCAGGGATAAAAACATTCAGTACTTC
CASSLGGRDKNIQYF
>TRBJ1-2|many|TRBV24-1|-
TGTGCCACCAGTGACCCGTCAGGGGAAGTTAACTATGGCTACACCTTC
CATSDPSGEVNYGYTF
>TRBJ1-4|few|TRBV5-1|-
TGCGCCAGCAGCTCACAGGCGGCCGGTGAAAAACTGTTTTTT
CASSSQAAGEKLFF
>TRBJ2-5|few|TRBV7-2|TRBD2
TGTGCCAGCAGCTTAGCCGCAACACTGGGACTAGCGGGGCTGGGAGAGACCCAGTACTTC
CASSLAATLGLAGLGETQYF
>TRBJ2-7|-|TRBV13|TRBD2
TGTGCCAGCAGCTCCCCCACTAGCGGGAGGAAAGGGACCTACGAGCAGTACTTC
CASSSPTSGRKGTYEQYF
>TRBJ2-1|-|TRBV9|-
TGTGCCAGCAGCCTGAAACCCTCTTCCTACAATGAGCAGTTCTTC
CASSLKPSSYNEQFF
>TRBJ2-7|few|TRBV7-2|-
TGTGCCAGCAGCTTAGATCTGGGGGACTACGAGCAGTACTTC
CASSLDLGDYEQYF
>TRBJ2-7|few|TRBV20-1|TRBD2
TGCAGTGCCACCCTAGCGGATAGGGACTACGAGCAGTACTTC
CSATLADRDYEQYF
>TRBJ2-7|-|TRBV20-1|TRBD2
TGCAGTGCTAGAGACGGGACTAGCTCCTACGAGCAGTGCTTC
CSARDGTSSYEQCF
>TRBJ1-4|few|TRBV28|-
TGTGCCAGCAGTCCGAGTGACGGGTCGGGAAAACTGTTTTTT
CASSPSDGSGKLFF
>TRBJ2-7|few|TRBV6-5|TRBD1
TGTGCCAGCAGTCCCTCGGGACAGGGCTACGAGCAGTACTTC
CASSPSGQGYEQYF
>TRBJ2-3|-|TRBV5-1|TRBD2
TGCGCCAGCAGCCCAGGACTAGCGGCCCTGAGCACAGATACGCAGTATTTT
CASSPGLAALSTDTQYF
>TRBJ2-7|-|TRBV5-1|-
TGCGCCAGCAGCCCGACAGGGGACTACTACGAGCAGTACTTC
CASSPTGDYYEQYF
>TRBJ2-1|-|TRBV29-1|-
TGCAGCGTTGTCGGGAGAGGGTACAATGGGCAGTTCTTC
CSVVGRGYNGQFF
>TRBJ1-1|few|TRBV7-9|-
TGTGCCAGCAGGGGGTTATTTGAAGCTTTCTTT
CASRGLFEAFF
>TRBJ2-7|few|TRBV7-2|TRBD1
TGTGCCAGCAGCTTTGCGACAGGGGGGCAGTACGAGCAGTACTTC
CASSFATGGQYEQYF
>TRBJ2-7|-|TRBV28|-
TGTGCCAGCAGTTTTAGGGATCCGGCCTACGAGCAGTACTTC
CASSFRDPAYEQYF
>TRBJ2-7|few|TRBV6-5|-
TGTGCCAGCAGGGAGGGCCCGGGACAGATCTACGAGCAGTACTTC
CASREGPGQIYEQYF
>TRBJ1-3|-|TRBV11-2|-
TGTGCCAGCAGCTTGTCTGGGCCTGGAAACACCATATATTTT
CASSLSGPGNTIYF
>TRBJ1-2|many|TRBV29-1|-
TGCAGCGTTGAAGATTTAGGATGGGGCTACACCTTC
CSVEDLGWGYTF
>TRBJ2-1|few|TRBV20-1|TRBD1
TGCAGTGCTATAAAAGGGACAGGGTATTTCAATGAGCAGTTCTTC
CSAIKGTGYFNEQFF
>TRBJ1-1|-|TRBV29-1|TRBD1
TGCAGCGTTGAAGGACAGGGTCACACTGAAGCTTTCTTT
CSVEGQGHTEAFF
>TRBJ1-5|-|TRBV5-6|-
TGTGCCAGCAGCTTTGGGAGACAGGGCAATCAGCCCCAGCATTTT
CASSFGRQGNQPQHF